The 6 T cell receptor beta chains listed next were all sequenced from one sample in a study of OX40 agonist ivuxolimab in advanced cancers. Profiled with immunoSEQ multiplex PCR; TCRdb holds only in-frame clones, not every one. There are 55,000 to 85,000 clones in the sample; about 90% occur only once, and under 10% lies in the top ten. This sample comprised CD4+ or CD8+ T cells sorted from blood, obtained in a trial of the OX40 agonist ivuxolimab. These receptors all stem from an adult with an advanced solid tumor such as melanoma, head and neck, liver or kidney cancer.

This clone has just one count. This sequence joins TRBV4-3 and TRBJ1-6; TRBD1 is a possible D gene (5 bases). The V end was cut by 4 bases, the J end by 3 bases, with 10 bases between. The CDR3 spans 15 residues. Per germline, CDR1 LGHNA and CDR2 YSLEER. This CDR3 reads CASSRDRVYNSPLHF. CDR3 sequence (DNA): TGCGCCAGCAGCCGAGACAGAGTCTATAATTCACCCCTCCACTTT.

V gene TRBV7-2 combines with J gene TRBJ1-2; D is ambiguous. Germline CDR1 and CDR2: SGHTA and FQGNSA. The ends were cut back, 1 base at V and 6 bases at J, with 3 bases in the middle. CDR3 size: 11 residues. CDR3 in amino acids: CASSLEDGYTF. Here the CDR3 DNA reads TGTGCCAGCAGCTTAGAAGATGGCTACACCTTC.

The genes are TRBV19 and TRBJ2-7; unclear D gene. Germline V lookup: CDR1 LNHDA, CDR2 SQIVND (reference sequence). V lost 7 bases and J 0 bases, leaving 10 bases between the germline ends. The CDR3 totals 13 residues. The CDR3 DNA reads TGTGCCAGTACGGGCCAAACCTCCTACGAGCAGTACTTC. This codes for CASTGQTSYEQYF.

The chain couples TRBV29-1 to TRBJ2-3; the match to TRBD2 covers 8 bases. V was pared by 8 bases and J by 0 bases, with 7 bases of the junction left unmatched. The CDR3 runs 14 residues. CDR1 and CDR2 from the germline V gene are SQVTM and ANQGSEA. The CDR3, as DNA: TGCAGCAACCTTTTAGCGGGAAGCACAGATACGCAGTATTTT. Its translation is CSNLLAGSTDTQYF.

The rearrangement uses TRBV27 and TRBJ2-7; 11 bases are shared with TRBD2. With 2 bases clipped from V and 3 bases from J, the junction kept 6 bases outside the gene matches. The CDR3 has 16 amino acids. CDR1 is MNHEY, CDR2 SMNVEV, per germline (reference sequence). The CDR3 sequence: CASSLLAGGSFYEQYF. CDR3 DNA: TGTGCCAGCAGTTTACTAGCGGGGGGATCATTCTACGAGCAGTACTTC.

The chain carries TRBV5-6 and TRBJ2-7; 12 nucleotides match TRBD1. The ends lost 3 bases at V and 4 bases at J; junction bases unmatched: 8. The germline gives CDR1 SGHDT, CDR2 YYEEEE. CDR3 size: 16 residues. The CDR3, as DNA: TGTGCCAGCAGCTCCCCAGGGACAGGGGGCGGGTACGAGCAGTACTTC. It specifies CASSSPGTGGGYEQYF.